The 32 T cell receptor beta chains given below trace back to one sample, sequenced in a study of T-cell memory formation after mild COVID-19. TCRdb reprocessed the 5' RACE reads via MiXCR and lists one record per CDR3 protein. The table lists under 450,000 distinct CDR3 sequences, about 15% of them singletons. The sample taken for sequencing was PBMCs or a T cell subset sorted from them (not recorded which). The source is a man between 18 and 29 years old who had mild COVID-19 (a few samples of this study predate the infection). Cell type and time point are not known.

The chain links TRBV6-5 to TRBJ1-1, with D perhaps TRBD1 (6 bases). Trimming removed 6 bases at V and 1 base at J, with 9 bases between. The CDR3 contains 13 residues. The V gene's germline CDR1 is MNHEY and CDR2 SVGAGI. CDR3 sequence reads: CASSNRANTEAFF. CDR3 nucleotides: TGTGCCAGCAGCAACAGGGCGAACACTGAAGCTTTCTTT.

The V call is TRBV6-5, the J call TRBJ1-1; D not resolved. CDR1 MNHEY and CDR2 SVGAGI come from the germline V gene. Trimming shortened V by 0 bases and J by 2 bases, and 7 bases separated the two germline ends. The CDR3 extends over 14 amino acids. The CDR3 reads CASSYSDLNTEAFF. The CDR3 region has the DNA TGTGCCAGCAGTTACTCAGATTTAAACACTGAAGCTTTCTTT.

The chain recombines TRBV12-3 or TRBV12-4 with TRBJ1-1; no reliable D call. Trimming took 7 bases from V and 5 from J, leaving 20 bases between them. CDR3 length: 15 residues. CDR3 amino acids: CASTSPSIGETEAFF. The CDR3 DNA sequence: TGTGCCAGCACTTCTCCTAGCATTGGGGAAACTGAAGCTTTCTTT.

There are a few counts of this clonotype. This chain connects TRBV6-2 or TRBV6-3 to TRBJ2-7; D may be TRBD1 (6 bases). The CDR3 contains 12 residues. Germline CDR1 MNHEY, CDR2 SVGEGT. V lost 8 bases and J lost 4, with 12 bases in between. The CDR3 reads CASGRQGYEQYF. For the CDR3, the DNA is TGTGCCAGCGGGCGCCAGGGGTACGAGCAGTACTTC.

The rearrangement links TRBV6-1 to TRBJ1-1; 7 bases are a match to TRBD1. CDR3 length equals 14 residues. V lost 5 bases, J lost 5 bases, and 8 bases stayed unmatched. CDR1 and CDR2 from the germline V gene are MNHNS and SASEGT. CDR3 coding DNA: TGTGCCAGCAGTTCAGGGGGTTCTTTGACTGAAGCTTTCTTT. Translating it yields CASSSGGSLTEAFF.

This clonotype has just a few counts. The rearrangement links TRBV7-2 to TRBJ2-1, with 8 bases that match TRBD2. V trimming: 0 bases; J trimming: 2 bases; junction bases outside the gene matches: 3. Germline values: CDR1 SGHTA, CDR2 FQGNSA. The CDR3 loop spans 16 amino acids. This chain's CDR3 is CASSLAGRGAYNEQFF. For the CDR3, the DNA is TGTGCCAGCAGCTTAGCGGGGCGGGGGGCCTACAATGAGCAGTTCTTC.

This clonotype was counted at least ten times. The rearrangement uses TRBV5-1 and TRBJ2-1; D uncertain. The CDR3 loop spans 13 amino acids. V lost 5 bases, J lost 0 bases, and 6 bases lay in between. The germline V gene has CDR1 SGHRS and CDR2 YFSETQ. CDR3 nucleotide sequence: TGCGCCAGCAGTAAGAGCTCCTACAATGAGCAGTTCTTC. It encodes CASSKSSYNEQFF.

Ten or more counts support this clonotype. CDR3: CASSLRGGANTEAFF. CDR3 bases: TGTGCCAGCAGTCTACGTGGAGGGGCGAACACTGAAGCTTTCTTT. V is TRBV28 and J is TRBJ1-1, with D maybe TRBD1 (5 bases). CDR1 and CDR2 (germline): MDHEN, SYDVKM. With 5 bases removed from V and 1 base from J, the gap between germline ends came to 14 bases. This CDR3 is 15 amino acids long.

This clonotype was seen a few times. The chain employs TRBV11-1 and TRBJ2-7; unclear D gene. The CDR3 has 14 residues. The germline V and J ends were trimmed by 2 bases and 0 bases, with 8 bases remaining between them. Germline V lookup: CDR1 SGHAT, CDR2 FQDESV (reference sequence). DNA of the CDR3: TGTGCCAGCAGCTTATCGGCAGGCTCCTACGAGCAGTACGTC. It encodes CASSLSAGSYEQYV.

The chain is built from TRBV6-2 or TRBV6-3 and TRBJ2-7; D is perhaps TRBD1 (5 bases). V was clipped by 0 bases and J by 0 bases, with 15 bases between them. The CDR3 length is 17 residues. Germline CDR1 and CDR2: MNHEY and SVGEGT. For the CDR3, the DNA is TGTGCCAGCAGTTACTCCATTCTACAGGTCCACTCCTACGAGCAGTACTTC. This encodes CASSYSILQVHSYEQYF.

The chain employs TRBV30 and TRBJ2-1; 12 nucleotides align to TRBD2. Germline CDR1 and CDR2: GTSNPN and SVGIG (reference sequence). Unmatched junction bases numbered 6, after V lost 3 bases and J lost 3 bases. There are 16 residues in the CDR3. CDR3 sequence reads: CAWRKASGGVYNEQFF. In DNA form, the CDR3 reads TGTGCCTGGAGAAAAGCTAGCGGGGGGGTCTACAATGAGCAGTTCTTC.

In this sample, this clonotype turned up once. This chain links TRBV11-2 with TRBJ2-1; 8 bases are shared with TRBD1. The CDR3 loop spans 15 amino acids. CDR1 and CDR2 from the germline V gene are SGHAT and FQNNGV. With 5 bases clipped from V and 6 bases from J, the junction kept 9 bases outside the gene matches. CDR3 in DNA: TGTGCCAGCAGCCAGACAGGGGCGCATTCCAATGAGCAGTTCTTC. It specifies CASSQTGAHSNEQFF.

The chain couples TRBV11-3 to TRBJ2-5; D is unclear. The CDR3 loop spans 13 amino acids. V was cut by 8 bases and J by 2 bases, with 12 bases left in between. Germline lookup yields CDR1 SGHNT and CDR2 YENEEA. CDR3 sequence (DNA): TGTGCCAGCGGCCCCCCGGGTCAAGAGACCCAGTACTTC. Amino acids: CASGPPGQETQYF.

This clonotype was picked up many times. This chain joins TRBV7-9 and TRBJ1-1, with D unresolved. The CDR3 covers 12 residues. Germline loops: CDR1 SEHNR, CDR2 FQNEAQ (reference sequence). V was trimmed by 1 base and J by 4 bases, leaving 4 bases between them. The CDR3 is CASSLVITEAFF. The DNA for the CDR3 is TGTGCCAGCAGCTTAGTTATCACTGAAGCTTTCTTT. Together with reference TRBV7-9 and TRBJ1-1, the CDR3 gives the full variable domain: DTGVSQNPRHKITKRGQNVTFRCDPISEHNRLYWYRQTLGQGPEFLTYFQNEAQLEKSRLLSDRFSAERPKGSFSTLEIQRTEQGDSAMYLCASSLVITEAFFGQGTRLTVV.

The rearrangement uses TRBV20-1 and TRBJ1-4; 8 bases align to TRBD1. The CDR3 has 15 amino acids. Germline V gene lookup returns CDR1 DFQATT and CDR2 SNEGSKA (reference sequence). Trimming removed 8 bases from V and 7 bases from J; junction bases left unmatched: 15. The CDR3 DNA is TGCAGTCCTCTAAATCCGGGACAGGAGGGTGAAAAACTGTTTTTT. This translates into CSPLNPGQEGEKLFF.

This clonotype was detected a few times. The rearrangement links TRBV7-3 to TRBJ1-1; D gene uncertain. Germline assignment: CDR1 SGHTA and CDR2 FQGTGA. Trimming shortened V by 0 bases and J by 5 bases, and 10 bases separated the two germline ends. The CDR3 sequence is 14 residues long. The CDR3 DNA reads as TGTGCCAGCAGCTTAACTTCAGGCAGTACTGAAGCTTTCTTT. Its translation: CASSLTSGSTEAFF.

This clonotype has a count of ten or more. CDR3 loop: CASSFKRGDDNEQFF. As DNA, the CDR3 is TGCGCCAGCAGCTTCAAGCGGGGGGACGACAATGAGCAGTTCTTC. The chain has TRBV5-1 and TRBJ2-1; the match to TRBD2 covers 9 bases. Losses at the gene ends were 2 bases for V and 5 bases for J; bases not matched to a gene: 5. CDR1 and CDR2 from the germline V gene are SGHRS and YFSETQ. The CDR3 is made up of 15 amino acids.

The J gene is TRBJ2-7, the V gene TRBV7-8; no firm D call. CDR3 length: 16 amino acids. The V end lost 5 bases, the J end lost 6 bases, and 23 bases lay between the germline ends. The germline CDR1 and CDR2 sequences are SGHVS and FQNEAQ. In nucleotides, the CDR3 is TGTGCCAGCAGCCATTCCGATAGCACCTCGTCTGGCGAGCAGTACTTC. It translates to CASSHSDSTSSGEQYF.

The sample holds a few counts of this clonotype. J is TRBJ2-3 and V is TRBV29-1; TRBD2 aligns across 8 bases. V trimming: 6 bases; J trimming: 1 base; junction bases outside the gene matches: 12. The CDR3 is 16 residues long. CDR1 is SQVTM and CDR2 is ANQGSEA in the germline V gene. The chain's CDR3 is CSVAGALDSGTDTQYF. The CDR3 nucleotides are TGCAGCGTAGCGGGGGCCTTAGATTCTGGCACAGATACGCAGTATTTT.

This clonotype has just a few counts. This sequence joins TRBV7-9 and TRBJ2-3; tentatively, D is TRBD2 (6 bases). Looked up from germline, CDR1 is SEHNR and CDR2 is FQNEAQ (reference sequence). This CDR3 comprises 16 residues. The germline V and J ends were trimmed by 1 base and 1 base, with 12 bases remaining between them. CDR3 amino acids: CASSLVRTIGTDTQYF. DNA for the CDR3: TGTGCCAGCAGCTTAGTCCGGACTATCGGCACAGATACGCAGTATTTT.

The V and J genes are TRBV6-5 and TRBJ2-7; 8 bases are shared with TRBD1. This CDR3 spans 14 amino acids. The germline gives CDR1 MNHEY, CDR2 SVGAGI. V shed 5 bases, J shed 3 bases, and the junction held 6 bases outside the gene matches. DNA of the CDR3: TGTGCCAGCAGTCGGGGACAGGCACGCTACGAGCAGTACTTC. Translation gives CASSRGQARYEQYF.

The chain couples TRBV10-1 to TRBJ2-2, with 11 bases lining up with TRBD2. The V segment lost 4 bases and the J segment 4 bases; nucleotides outside the gene matches: 2. From germline, CDR1 is WNHNN and CDR2 SYGVQD (reference sequence). This CDR3 comprises 15 residues. This CDR3 is CASSASGGPTGELFF. The CDR3 DNA reads as TGCGCCAGCAGTGCTAGCGGGGGGCCCACCGGGGAGCTGTTTTTT.

This clonotype was counted a few times. The genes are TRBV7-2 and TRBJ2-1; TRBD2 is a possible D gene (7 bases). Trimming cost V 4 bases and J 6 bases, with 10 bases left between them. CDR3 length: 13 amino acids. CDR1 and CDR2 from the germline V gene are SGHTA and FQGNSA. The CDR3 region is CASSWGGFNEQFF. The CDR3 region has the DNA TGTGCCAGCAGCTGGGGGGGCTTCAATGAGCAGTTCTTC.

This clonotype showed up just a few times. The gene calls are TRBV5-5 and TRBJ1-1; D not resolved. The V and J ends lost 6 bases and 1 base respectively, with 13 bases between them. Germline assignment: CDR1 SGHKS and CDR2 YYEKEE (reference sequence). The CDR3 is made up of 14 amino acids. The CDR3 DNA sequence: TGTGCCAGCACCCTAACTACGGGGAACACTGAAGCTTTCTTT. This codes for CASTLTTGNTEAFF.

The genes are TRBV11-2 and TRBJ2-5; D perhaps matches TRBD2 (5 bases). V shed 4 bases and J shed 4 bases, with 19 bases lying between them. Germline V CDR1 and CDR2: SGHAT, FQNNGV. CDR3 length: 16 residues. The CDR3 bases are TGTGCCAGCAGCTCAGAACCGGGGAACGTCCCAGAGACCCAGTACTTC. Translating it yields CASSSEPGNVPETQYF. Variable domain in full (rest from reference TRBV11-2 and TRBJ2-5): EAGVAQSPRYKIIEKRQSVAFWCNPISGHATLYWYQQILGQGPKLLIQFQNNGVVDDSQLPKDRFSAERLKGVDSTLKIQPAKLEDSAVYLCASSSEPGNVPETQYFGPGTRLLVL.

This clonotype was picked up a small number of times. V gene TRBV12-3 or TRBV12-4 combines with J gene TRBJ2-5; D could derive from TRBD1 or TRBD2 (7 bases each). Trimming removed 7 bases from V and 7 bases from J, with 22 bases in between. This CDR3 contains 15 residues. This CDR3 reads CASKDRVLSSGTQYF. CDR3 DNA: TGTGCCAGCAAAGACAGGGTCCTATCTAGCGGGACCCAGTACTTC.

This chain connects TRBV29-1 to TRBJ1-1, with unresolved D. The CDR3 has 14 amino acids. The germline CDR1 and CDR2 sequences are SQVTM and ANQGSEA. The V end was cut by 4 bases, the J end by 6 bases, with 18 bases between. The CDR3 nucleotides are TGCAGCGTTGCTACCATCAGAGGAGAACCTGAAGCTTTCTTT. This translates into CSVATIRGEPEAFF. The entire variable domain, with the rest obtained from reference TRBV29-1 and TRBJ1-1, is as follows: SAVISQKPSRDICQRGTSLTIQCQVDSQVTMMFWYRQQPGQSLTLIATANQGSEATYESGFVIDKFPISRPNLTFSTLTVSNMSPEDSSIYLCSVATIRGEPEAFFGQGTRLTVV.

In its sample, this clonotype was seen many times. The chain couples TRBV6-1 to TRBJ2-4; D not resolved. CDR1 is MNHNS, CDR2 SASEGT, per germline. The CDR3 runs to 13 residues. V shed 0 bases and J shed 7 bases, with 7 bases lying between them. This CDR3 is CASSEARSNIQYF. Written as DNA, the CDR3 is TGTGCCAGCAGTGAAGCGCGTTCCAACATTCAGTACTTC.

V usage is TRBV7-9 and J usage is TRBJ1-5; D perhaps matches TRBD1 (6 bases). V lost 8 bases and J 5 bases, leaving 19 bases between the germline ends. This CDR3 comprises 15 residues. CDR1 is SEHNR and CDR2 is FQNEAQ in the germline V gene (reference sequence). CDR3 in DNA: TGTGCCAGCTCCAGAACAGGGAGTAAGGATCAGCCCCAGCATTTT. This sequence encodes CASSRTGSKDQPQHF.

This chain joins TRBV7-2 and TRBJ2-4; 8 bases map to TRBD1. Germline V lookup: CDR1 SGHTA, CDR2 FQGNSA. V shed 0 bases, J shed 8 bases, and the junction held 6 bases outside the gene matches. The CDR3 sequence is 15 residues long. The DNA for the CDR3 is TGTGCCAGCAGCTTAGCTTACAGGGGGAATTACATTCAGTACTTC. The encoded protein is CASSLAYRGNYIQYF.

This clonotype was seen only once. This chain joins TRBV5-4 and TRBJ1-1, with D possibly being TRBD1 (5 bases). The CDR3 runs to 14 residues. The V end lost 0 bases, the J end lost 3 bases, and 9 bases lay between the germline ends. The germline V gene encodes CDR1 SGHNT and CDR2 YYREEE (reference sequence). CDR3 residues: CASSLEGMDTEAFF. The CDR3 DNA reads as TGTGCCAGCAGCTTGGAGGGGATGGACACTGAAGCTTTCTTT. Drawing the rest from reference TRBV5-4 and TRBJ1-1, the complete variable domain is ETGVTQSPTHLIKTRGQQVTLRCSSQSGHNTVSWYQQALGQGPQFIFQYYREEENGRGNFPPRFSGLQFPNYSSELNVNALELDDSALYLCASSLEGMDTEAFFGQGTRLTVV.

The chain combines TRBV4-2 with TRBJ2-1; D not certain. Germline loops: CDR1 LGHNA, CDR2 YNFKEQ. Trimming took 6 bases from V and 5 from J, leaving 8 bases between them. CDR3 length: 12 amino acids. This chain's CDR3 is CASSGPNNEQFF. The CDR3 bases are TGTGCCAGCAGTGGTCCGAACAATGAGCAGTTCTTC.